This TCR beta chain was identified during a study of blood T cell repertoires in COVID-19. Overall study: Whether acute or convalescent, the COVID-19 samples came from the United States, Italy and Spain. Sample material is recorded as cDNA or gDNA derived from T cells, B-cell-depleted T cells, or PBMCs.

In the study's own analysis: Estimated nucleated cell counts came from reference gene primer amplification. The table came from immunoSEQ multiplex PCR; TCRdb's copy has only in-frame clones and leaves some out. The V and J calls and clone size were taken over from that table, and D and trimming were inferred from the DNA. The repertoire holds 150,000 to 200,000 clones, with roughly nine tenths as singletons. The CDR3 runs 14 residues. The germline V gene encodes CDR1 LNHDA and CDR2 SQIVND (reference sequence). V shed 3 bases and J 3 bases; nucleotides not matched to a gene: 3. This receptor was obtained from a man aged 70 or older with active or convalescent COVID-19. The sequenced material came from peripheral blood. The V call is TRBV19, the J call TRBJ1-2, with TRBD1 identical over 8 bases. The CDR3 nucleotides are TGTGCCAGTAGTATTGACAGGGGCTACTATGGCTACACCTTC. It is translated as CASSIDRGYYGYTF.